The present TCR beta chain was sequenced within a study of shared clonotypes between healthy human individuals. In regard to this clone: The antigen is undetermined.

An even split of each subset's genomic DNA across several immunoSEQ plates was performed. In the sorted-subset replicate PCRs, approximately 200 ng DNA, 25,000 to 30,000 T cell genomes, was used. Original processing notes: ImmunoSEQ supplied junction-only sequences lacking quality scores, so filtering was different. Repertoires were generated with immunoSEQ multiplex PCR, while TCRdb's copy carries only in-frame clones and drops some. V, J and clone size are those of that table, while D and trimming were read from the DNA. Of about 1 million clones in the sample, around 74% were seen once. Notes on the study in general: Sharing across four donors was highest in naive CD4 (roughly 5%) and lowest in memory CD8 (roughly 0.4%).

The ends were cut back, 6 bases at V and 5 bases at J, with 13 bases in the middle. The CDR3 length is 13 residues. Germline CDR1 MDHEN, CDR2 SYDVKM. The sample comprised memory CD4+ T cells sorted from blood. The subset here: CD45RA-negative fraction. The TCR comes from a man in his late teens or twenties in good health. The chain recombines TRBV28 with TRBJ1-2; D uncertain. The DNA for the CDR3 is TGTGCCAGCAGCCGAGACATGAGGTATGGCTACACCTTC. Its translation is CASSRDMRYGYTF.